The 29 T cell receptor beta chains below were found in one sample sequenced in a study of vaccination and CD4 T cells after COVID-19. Their target antigens are unknown. This sample's treatment: roughly 11-day PBMC culture with coronavirus spike peptide pools or control peptides (ViraFEST assay). These CD4+ T cells came from an unexposed donor, sampled before the COVID-19 pandemic (2011-2018). The Oncomine TCR Beta short-read assay sequenced DNA from cultured CD4+ T cells. Using its own MiXCR run on the PCR reads, TCRdb lists one record per CDR3 protein. Among around 9,000 distinct CDR3 sequences listed, roughly a third were seen once. The sequencing sample was made of CD4+ T cells from blood, cultured in vitro. These receptors originate from a human donor in good health.

The chain employs TRBV20-1 and TRBJ2-1, with D tentatively TRBD2 (5 bases). The CDR3 consists of 13 residues. The germline gives CDR1 DFQATT, CDR2 SNEGSKA (reference sequence). Trimming pared 2 bases from V and 9 bases from J, leaving 14 bases between. For the CDR3, the DNA is TGCAGTGCTAGACCGGGAAGCGTAGGTGAGCAGTTCTTC. It specifies CSARPGSVGEQFF.

The CDR3 here is CASSLAAFEETQYF. The CDR3 DNA sequence: TGTGCCAGCAGTTTAGCCGCGTTCGAAGAGACCCAGTACTTC. The chain couples TRBV12-3 or TRBV12-4 to TRBJ2-5; D not certain. V lost 0 bases, J lost 3 bases, and 8 bases lay in between. The CDR3 is 14 amino acids.

The chain has TRBV20-1 and TRBJ2-3; 13 bases agree with TRBD2. Germline lookup yields CDR1 DFQATT and CDR2 SNEGSKA (reference sequence). CDR3 length: 17 residues. The V and J ends lost 7 bases and 0 bases, in that order; junction bases with no gene match: 10. The CDR3 DNA follows: TGCAGTGTCGAACTAGCGGGGGGGCCGTGGAGCACAGATACGCAGTATTTT. It yields the protein CSVELAGGPWSTDTQYF.

The V gene is TRBV7-9, the J gene TRBJ2-3; D ambiguous. Trimming took off 5 bases at V and 2 bases at J, with 11 bases between the two ends. This CDR3 is built from 14 residues. Germline lookup yields CDR1 SEHNR and CDR2 FQNEAQ (reference sequence). In DNA, the CDR3 is TGTGCCAGCAGCCCCGTTAGGGACACAGATACGCAGTATTTT. As protein: CASSPVRDTDTQYF.

The V call is TRBV18, the J call TRBJ1-5; 7 nucleotides agree with TRBD1. The germline V gene has CDR1 KGHSH and CDR2 LQKENI. This CDR3 is built from 16 residues. The V gene end was trimmed by 0 bases and the J gene end by 7 bases; junction bases not matched to a gene: 9. CDR3 DNA sequence: TGTGCCAGCTCACCACCGCAACAGGGGCTAGGACAGCCCCAGCATTTT. Its protein is CASSPPQQGLGQPQHF.

V gene TRBV7-2 combines with J gene TRBJ2-7, with a possible D match to TRBD2 (6 bases). Germline CDR1 and CDR2: SGHTA and FQGNSA. The CDR3 consists of 13 residues. Trimming shortened V by 4 bases and J by 7 bases, and 14 bases separated the two germline ends. The CDR3 coding sequence is TGTGCCAGCAGCTCCCCAGCGGGCTATGAGCAGTACTTC. Protein sequence: CASSSPAGYEQYF.

The chain carries TRBV6-5 and TRBJ1-2; TRBD1 aligns across 8 bases. The CDR3 runs to 17 residues. The V and J ends lost 0 bases and 3 bases, in that order; junction bases with no gene match: 9. Germline assignment: CDR1 MNHEY and CDR2 SVGAGI. For the CDR3, the DNA is TGTGCCAGCAGTTACTCGGCGACAGGGGCGTCGTACTATGGCTACACCTTC. Translation: CASSYSATGASYYGYTF.

The V and J genes are TRBV10-3 and TRBJ1-4; TRBD1 matches 8 bases. CDR1 is ENHRY and CDR2 is SYGVKD in the germline V gene. J gave up 13 bases and V 6 bases, and 7 bases lay outside the gene matches. The CDR3 is made up of 12 amino acids. CDR3 coding DNA: TGTGCCATCAGCCCCCAGACAGGGGCACTGTTTTTT. Protein product: CAISPQTGALFF.

In its sample, this clonotype was seen a few times. The V gene is TRBV6-1, the J gene TRBJ2-3; 7 positions match TRBD1. CDR3 length: 13 amino acids. The trim removed 8 bases at V and 2 bases at J, leaving 4 bases unmatched. Germline V gives CDR1 MNHNS, CDR2 SASEGT. This chain's CDR3 is CASRTGDTDTQYF. For the CDR3, the DNA is TGTGCCAGCCGGACAGGCGACACAGATACGCAGTATTTT.

The chain couples TRBV12-3 or TRBV12-4 to TRBJ2-7; D is possibly TRBD1 (5 bases). V was pared by 5 bases and J by 5 bases, with 16 bases between. This CDR3 region has 14 residues. CDR3 in DNA: TGTGCCAGCAGTCCTTCAATGGGGCAGGACGAGCAGTACTTC. It is translated as CASSPSMGQDEQYF.

V usage is TRBV19 and J usage is TRBJ2-7; D might be TRBD1 (5 bases). Trimming took off 7 bases at V and 2 bases at J, with 15 bases between the two ends. CDR1 is LNHDA, CDR2 SQIVND, per germline (reference sequence). The CDR3 runs 14 residues. CDR3 in DNA: TGTGCCAGTAACGCTCTGGCAGGGCCCTACGAGCAGTACTTC. Protein product: CASNALAGPYEQYF.

This clonotype was counted between two and nine times. This chain connects TRBV12-3 or TRBV12-4 to TRBJ1-2; TRBD1 agrees at 7 bases. The CDR3 extends over 15 amino acids. V lost 6 bases, J lost 2 bases, and 9 bases stayed unmatched. CDR3 loop: CASSRNDRANYGYTF. The CDR3 DNA reads as TGTGCCAGCAGCAGGAATGACAGGGCCAACTATGGCTACACCTTC.

This clonotype appeared once. The chain employs TRBV6-1 and TRBJ2-7; 9 nucleotides line up with TRBD2. After removal of 5 bases from V and 2 bases from J, the junction contained 4 bases not matched to a gene. The CDR3 totals 14 residues. Germline CDR1 reads MNHNS; CDR2 reads SASEGT. CDR3 sequence: CASSQSGGPYEQYF. In DNA, the CDR3 is TGTGCCAGCAGTCAAAGCGGGGGGCCCTACGAGCAGTACTTC.

This clonotype was detected a few times. The chain combines TRBV28 with TRBJ1-3, with D possibly being TRBD1 (6 bases). V was pared by 6 bases and J by 6 bases, with 18 bases between. Germline V CDR1 and CDR2: MDHEN, SYDVKM. CDR3 size: 15 residues. The CDR3 DNA sequence: TGTGCCAGCAGCTCAGGGGTAGTCCTCCAAAACACCATATATTTT. Translating it yields CASSSGVVLQNTIYF.

The rearrangement links TRBV5-1 to TRBJ2-3, with D possibly TRBD2 on 6 matching bases. V lost 0 bases and J 2 bases, leaving 13 bases between the germline ends. The CDR3 sequence is 16 residues long. The V gene's germline CDR1 is SGHRS and CDR2 YFSETQ. This CDR3 is CASSLVRGGNTDTQYF. CDR3 bases: TGCGCCAGCAGCTTGGTGCGGGGCGGGAACACAGATACGCAGTATTTT.

The V gene is TRBV30, the J gene TRBJ2-7, with D tentatively TRBD1 or TRBD2 (5 bases each). V dropped 3 bases and J dropped 0 bases, with 9 bases sitting between them. This CDR3 comprises 13 residues. Per germline, CDR1 GTSNPN and CDR2 SVGIG (reference sequence). The CDR3 DNA reads as TGTGCCTGGAGGGCAGGGAGCTCCTACGAGCAGTACTTC. This sequence encodes CAWRAGSSYEQYF.

This chain links TRBV7-2 with TRBJ1-1; TRBD1 agrees at 12 bases. V trimming: 2 bases; J trimming: 5 bases; junction bases outside the gene matches: 12. This CDR3 region has 18 residues. Germline V CDR1 and CDR2: SGHTA, FQGNSA. CDR3 in amino acids: CASSLLARGQGARTEAFF. CDR3 nucleotide sequence: TGTGCCAGCAGCTTATTGGCTCGGGGACAGGGGGCGCGTACTGAAGCTTTCTTT.

This clonotype has just a few counts. J is TRBJ1-6 and V is TRBV1; the table's D call, TRBD1, was not checked against the DNA. TRBV1 is recorded as a pseudogene. This CDR3 is built from 20 residues. CDR3 nucleotides: TGCACCAGCAGCCAAGGGCCCGGGGGGCCGACGGGTCCTTATAATTCACCCCTCCACTTT. It codes for CTSSQGPGGPTGPYNSPLHF.

The genes are TRBV6-5 and TRBJ2-7; D is perhaps TRBD2 (6 bases). The CDR3 is made up of 13 amino acids. Germline CDR1 reads MNHEY; CDR2 reads SVGAGI. Trimming took off 4 bases at V and 3 bases at J, with 10 bases between the two ends. The CDR3 sequence is CASSSTSIYEQYF. DNA of the CDR3: TGTGCCAGCAGTTCGACTAGTATCTACGAGCAGTACTTC.

The chain joins TRBV20-1 to TRBJ1-3; tentatively, D is TRBD1 (5 bases). With 6 bases removed from V and 3 bases from J, the gap between germline ends came to 12 bases. CDR1 and CDR2 from the germline V gene are DFQATT and SNEGSKA (reference sequence). This CDR3 has 13 residues. The CDR3 region is CSALQGDGNTIYF. CDR3 nucleotide sequence: TGCAGTGCCCTGCAGGGTGATGGAAACACCATATATTTT.

The table lists this clonotype with a few counts. CDR3 sequence (DNA): TGTGCCAGCATGCACCCCCTCGGGGGGTTCTATGGCTACACCTTC. Translating gives CASMHPLGGFYGYTF. The genes are TRBV7-9 and TRBJ1-2; TRBD1 might be the D (5 bases). This CDR3 contains 15 residues. The V gene's germline CDR1 is SEHNR and CDR2 FQNEAQ (reference sequence). V gave up 7 bases and J gave up 4 bases, with 19 bases separating them.

This clonotype was seen only a few times. The rearrangement joins TRBV5-6 to TRBJ1-2; D is ambiguous. This CDR3 is 11 amino acids long. The V gene's germline CDR1 is SGHDT and CDR2 YYEEEE. Trimming left V 8 bases short and J 8 bases short, with 13 bases between. CDR3 in amino acids: CASSAWSGYTF. The CDR3 DNA reads TGTGCCAGTAGCGCGTGGAGCGGCTACACCTTC.

This clonotype has more than one count but fewer than ten. The gene calls are TRBV6-2 or TRBV6-3 and TRBJ1-2; possible D gene TRBD1, 5 bases. CDR1 and CDR2 from the germline V gene are MNHEY and SVGEGT. The CDR3 runs to 14 residues. The V gene lost 8 bases and the J gene lost 2 bases, with 15 bases spanning the gap. This CDR3 reads CASVEGLSNYGYTF. The CDR3 coding sequence is TGTGCCAGCGTCGAGGGGCTGTCCAACTATGGCTACACCTTC.

The chain employs TRBV27 and TRBJ2-7, with 7 nucleotides matching TRBD1. CDR1 and CDR2 from the germline V gene are MNHEY and SMNVEV (reference sequence). J was trimmed by 7 bases and V by 2 bases; bases with no gene match: 8. The CDR3 covers 14 residues. The chain's CDR3 is CASSLDRASGEQYF. In nucleotides, the CDR3 is TGTGCCAGCAGTTTAGACAGGGCATCGGGGGAGCAGTACTTC.

The chain recombines TRBV6-1 with TRBJ1-2; 7 bases agree with TRBD1. This CDR3 has 13 amino acids. Trimming at V came to 7 bases and at J to 4 bases, leaving 6 bases not matched to a gene. Germline V CDR1 and CDR2: MNHNS, SASEGT. The CDR3: CASTKQGFYGYTF. CDR3 bases: TGTGCCAGCACTAAACAGGGGTTCTATGGCTACACCTTC.

The V call is TRBV20-1, the J call TRBJ1-1; 10 bases line up with TRBD1. Germline-derived CDR1 and CDR2 are DFQATT and SNEGSKA (reference sequence). The CDR3 totals 12 residues. With 2 bases clipped from V and 8 bases from J, the junction kept 2 bases outside the gene matches. CDR3 nucleotides: TGCAGTGCTAGACCGGGACAGGGGGAAGCTTTCTTT. Encoded protein: CSARPGQGEAFF.

V usage is TRBV20-1 and J usage is TRBJ2-7; D uncertain. Germline lookup yields CDR1 DFQATT and CDR2 SNEGSKA (reference sequence). V was cut by 6 bases and J by 0 bases, with 15 bases left in between. The CDR3 length is 14 residues. The DNA for the CDR3 is TGCAGTGCAAGGAGTAGCTGGGACTCCTACGAGCAGTACTTC. This encodes CSARSSWDSYEQYF.

This chain links TRBV6-1 with TRBJ2-7; tentatively, D is TRBD1 or TRBD2 (5 bases each). Germline values: CDR1 MNHNS, CDR2 SASEGT. The V end lost 6 bases, the J end lost 5 bases, and 17 bases lay between the germline ends. The CDR3 runs 14 residues. The CDR3 region is CASSPYGARNEQYF. The CDR3 nucleotides are TGTGCCAGCAGCCCATACGGGGCGAGAAACGAGCAGTACTTC.

The chain joins TRBV29-1 to TRBJ1-2, with 8 nucleotides matching TRBD1. After removal of 3 bases from V and 4 bases from J, the junction contained 7 bases not matched to a gene. In germline, CDR1 is SQVTM, CDR2 ANQGSEA. The CDR3 consists of 14 residues. In DNA form, the CDR3 reads TGCAGCGTTGATGTCCTACAGGGGGGCTATGGCTACACCTTC. Its protein is CSVDVLQGGYGYTF.